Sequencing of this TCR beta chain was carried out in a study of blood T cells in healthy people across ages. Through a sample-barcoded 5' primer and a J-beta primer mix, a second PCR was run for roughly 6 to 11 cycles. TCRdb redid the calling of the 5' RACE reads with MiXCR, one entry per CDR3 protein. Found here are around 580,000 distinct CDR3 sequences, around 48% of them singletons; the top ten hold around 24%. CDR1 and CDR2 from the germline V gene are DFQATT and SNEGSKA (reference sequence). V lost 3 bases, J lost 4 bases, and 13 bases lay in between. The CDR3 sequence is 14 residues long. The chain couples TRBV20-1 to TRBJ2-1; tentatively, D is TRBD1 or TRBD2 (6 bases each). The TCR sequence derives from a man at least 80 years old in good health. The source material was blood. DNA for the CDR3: TGCAGTGCTAGCGGGGGCCTTGGGTACAATGAGCAGTTCTTC. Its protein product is CSASGGLGYNEQFF.